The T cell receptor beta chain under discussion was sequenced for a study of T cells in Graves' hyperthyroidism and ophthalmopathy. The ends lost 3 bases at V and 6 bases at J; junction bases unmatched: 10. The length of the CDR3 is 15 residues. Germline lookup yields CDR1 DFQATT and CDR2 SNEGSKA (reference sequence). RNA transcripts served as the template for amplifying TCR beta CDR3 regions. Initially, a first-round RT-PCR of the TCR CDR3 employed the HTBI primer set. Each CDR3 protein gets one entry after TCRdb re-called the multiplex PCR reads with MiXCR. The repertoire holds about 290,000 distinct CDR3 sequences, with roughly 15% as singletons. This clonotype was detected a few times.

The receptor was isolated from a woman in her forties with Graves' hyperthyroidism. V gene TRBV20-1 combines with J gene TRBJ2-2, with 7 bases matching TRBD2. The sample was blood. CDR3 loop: CSASEAGSDPGELFF. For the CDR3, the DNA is TGCAGTGCTAGCGAAGCGGGAAGTGACCCCGGGGAGCTGTTTTTT.